This T cell receptor (beta chain) was captured in a study of blood T cell repertoires in COVID-19. The CDR3 is 13 residues long. V was pared by 3 bases and J by 7 bases, with 15 bases between. CDR1 GTSNPN and CDR2 SVGIG come from the germline V gene (reference sequence). Profiled with immunoSEQ multiplex PCR; TCRdb holds only in-frame clones, not every one. This sample has some 200,000 clones, with approximately 79% found just once. The source of this sequence is a man between 25 and 39 years old with active or convalescent COVID-19. This chain links TRBV30 with TRBJ2-5; D is unresolved. The sequenced material came from peripheral blood. The CDR3 DNA reads as TGTGCCTGGAGACAGCCCTCGGCTGGGACCCAGTACTTC. This sequence encodes CAWRQPSAGTQYF.